This TCR beta chain was captured in a study of control samples from healthy donors and cancer patients. V was cut by 4 bases and J by 0 bases, with 12 bases left in between. The CDR3 sequence is 14 residues long. Germline CDR1 and CDR2: GTSNPN and SVGIG (reference sequence). Data came from immunoSEQ multiplex PCR; TCRdb stores just in-frame clones and leaves some out. Of over 150,000 clones in the sample, under 96% were seen once. V and J are TRBV30 and TRBJ1-1, with D possibly TRBD1 on 6 matching bases. The receptor was isolated from a woman younger than 45 in good health. Sequenced: blood. The CDR3, as DNA: TGTGCCTGGACCCGGGACAACCTGAACACTGAAGCTTTCTTT. Translating it yields CAWTRDNLNTEAFF.